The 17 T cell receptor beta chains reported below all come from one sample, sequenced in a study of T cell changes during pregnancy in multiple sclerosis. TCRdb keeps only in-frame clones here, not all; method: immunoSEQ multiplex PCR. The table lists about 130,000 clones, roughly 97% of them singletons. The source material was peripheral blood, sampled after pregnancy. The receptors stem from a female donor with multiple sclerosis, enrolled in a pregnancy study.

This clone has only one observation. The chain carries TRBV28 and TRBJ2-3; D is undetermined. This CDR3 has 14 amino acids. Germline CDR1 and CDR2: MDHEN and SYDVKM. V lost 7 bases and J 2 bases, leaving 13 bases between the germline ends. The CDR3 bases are TGTGCCAGCACCGGCGGCCCCCTCACAGATACGCAGTATTTT. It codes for CASTGGPLTDTQYF.

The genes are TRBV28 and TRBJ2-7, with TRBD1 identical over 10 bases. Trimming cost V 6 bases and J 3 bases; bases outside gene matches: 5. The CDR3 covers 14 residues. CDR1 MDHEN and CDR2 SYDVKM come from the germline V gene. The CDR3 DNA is TGTGCCAGCAGGAAGGGACAGGGGATCTACGAGCAGTACTTC. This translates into CASRKGQGIYEQYF.

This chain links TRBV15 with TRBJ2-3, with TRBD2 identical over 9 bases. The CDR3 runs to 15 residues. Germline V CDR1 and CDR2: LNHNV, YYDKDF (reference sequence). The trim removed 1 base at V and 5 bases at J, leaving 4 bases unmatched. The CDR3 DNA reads TGTGCCACCAGCAGAGGGAATAGCGGGAGAGATACGCAGTATTTT. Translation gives CATSRGNSGRDTQYF.

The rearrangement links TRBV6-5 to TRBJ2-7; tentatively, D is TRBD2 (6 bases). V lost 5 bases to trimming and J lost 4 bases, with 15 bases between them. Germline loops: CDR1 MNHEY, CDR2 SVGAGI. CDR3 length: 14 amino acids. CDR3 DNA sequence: TGTGCCAGCAGTATTAGCGGCCCAGGATACGAGCAGTACTTC. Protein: CASSISGPGYEQYF.

This CDR3 is CASSLKVRGETQYF. CDR3 DNA sequence: TGTGCCAGCAGTTTAAAGGTCAGGGGTGAGACCCAGTACTTC. V and J are TRBV27 and TRBJ2-5, with a possible D match to TRBD1 (6 bases). The CDR3 has 14 amino acids. The germline gives CDR1 MNHEY, CDR2 SMNVEV (reference sequence). Between the trimmed V and J ends, which lost 2 bases and 5 bases, there was a span of 12 bases.

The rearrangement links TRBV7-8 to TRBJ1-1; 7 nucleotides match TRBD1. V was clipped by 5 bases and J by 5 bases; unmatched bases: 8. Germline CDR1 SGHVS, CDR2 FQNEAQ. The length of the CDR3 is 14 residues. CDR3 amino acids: CASSKDRVRTEAFF. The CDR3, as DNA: TGTGCCAGCAGCAAAGACAGGGTTCGGACTGAAGCTTTCTTT. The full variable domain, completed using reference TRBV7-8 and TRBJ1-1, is GAGVSQSPRYKVAKRGQDVALRCDPISGHVSLFWYQQALGQGPEFLTYFQNEAQLDKSGLPSDRFFAERPEGSVSTLKIQRTQQEDSAVYLCASSKDRVRTEAFFGQGTRLTVV.

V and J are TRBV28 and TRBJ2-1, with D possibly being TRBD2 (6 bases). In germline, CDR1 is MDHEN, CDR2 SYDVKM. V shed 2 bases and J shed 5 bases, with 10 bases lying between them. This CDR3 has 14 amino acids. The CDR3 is CASSLPTSNNEQFF. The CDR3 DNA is TGTGCCAGCAGTTTACCCACTAGCAACAATGAGCAGTTCTTC.

The chain's CDR3 is CASSWGPNLQPQHF. The CDR3 region has the DNA TGTGCCAGCAGCTGGGGGCCGAACCTCCAGCCCCAGCATTTT. The V gene is TRBV5-4, the J gene TRBJ1-5, with D possibly TRBD1 on 6 matching bases. There are 14 residues in the CDR3. CDR1 is SGHNT and CDR2 is YYREEE in the germline V gene (reference sequence). V was clipped by 3 bases and J by 7 bases, with 14 bases between them.

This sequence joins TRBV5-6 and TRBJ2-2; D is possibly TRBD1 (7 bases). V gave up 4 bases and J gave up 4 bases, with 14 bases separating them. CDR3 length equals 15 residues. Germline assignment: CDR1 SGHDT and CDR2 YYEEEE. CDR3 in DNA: TGTGCCAGCAGCAGGGACTCAGGGGGCACCGGGGAGCTGTTTTTT. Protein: CASSRDSGGTGELFF.

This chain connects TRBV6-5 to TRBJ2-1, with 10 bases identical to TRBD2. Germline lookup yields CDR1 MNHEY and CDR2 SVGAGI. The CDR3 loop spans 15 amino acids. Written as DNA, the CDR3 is TGTGTCACGGCTAGCGGGAGCTTCTCCTACAATGAGCAGTTCTTC. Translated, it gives CVTASGSFSYNEQFF.

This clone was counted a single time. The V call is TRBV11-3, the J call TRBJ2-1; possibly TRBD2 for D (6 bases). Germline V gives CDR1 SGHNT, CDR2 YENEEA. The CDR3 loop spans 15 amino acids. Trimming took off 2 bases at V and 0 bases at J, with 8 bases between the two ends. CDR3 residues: CASSLNSGSYNEQFF. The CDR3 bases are TGTGCCAGCAGCTTAAATAGCGGCTCCTACAATGAGCAGTTCTTC. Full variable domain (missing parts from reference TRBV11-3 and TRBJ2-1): EAGVVQSPRYKIIEKKQPVAFWCNPISGHNTLYWYLQNLGQGPELLIRYENEEAVDDSQLPKDRFSAERLKGVDSTLKIQPAELGDSAVYLCASSLNSGSYNEQFFGPGTRLTVL.

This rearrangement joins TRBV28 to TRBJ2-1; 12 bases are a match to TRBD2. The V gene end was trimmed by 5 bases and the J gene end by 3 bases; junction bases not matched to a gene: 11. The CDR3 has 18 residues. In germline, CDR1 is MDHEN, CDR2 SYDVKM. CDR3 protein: CASSLGLAGGPDYNEQFF. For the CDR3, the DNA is TGTGCCAGCAGTCTGGGTCTAGCGGGAGGGCCTGACTACAATGAGCAGTTCTTC.

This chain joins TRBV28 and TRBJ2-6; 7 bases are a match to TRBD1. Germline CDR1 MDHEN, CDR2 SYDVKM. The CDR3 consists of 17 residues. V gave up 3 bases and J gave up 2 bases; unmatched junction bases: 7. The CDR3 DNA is TGTGCCAGCAGTTTTGAGAGGGGGCAGGCTGGGGCCAACGTCCTGACTTTC. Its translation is CASSFERGQAGANVLTF.

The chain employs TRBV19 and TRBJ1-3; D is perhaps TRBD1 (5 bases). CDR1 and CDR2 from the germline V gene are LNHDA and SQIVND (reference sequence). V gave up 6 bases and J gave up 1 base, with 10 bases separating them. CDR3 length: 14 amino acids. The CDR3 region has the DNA TGTGCCAGTAGCCCGGGACTATCTGGAAACACCATATATTTT. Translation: CASSPGLSGNTIYF.

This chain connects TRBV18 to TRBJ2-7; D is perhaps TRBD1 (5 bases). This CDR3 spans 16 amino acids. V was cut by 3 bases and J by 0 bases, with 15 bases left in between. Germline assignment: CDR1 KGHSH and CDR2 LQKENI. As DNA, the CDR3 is TGTGCCAGCTCACCGCGACAGTCCAAATACTCCTACGAGCAGTACTTC. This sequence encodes CASSPRQSKYSYEQYF.

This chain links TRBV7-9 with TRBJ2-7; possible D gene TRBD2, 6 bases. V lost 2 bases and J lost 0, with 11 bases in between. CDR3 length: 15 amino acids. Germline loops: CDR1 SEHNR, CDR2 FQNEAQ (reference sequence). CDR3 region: CASSLTGLSSYEQYF. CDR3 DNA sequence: TGTGCCAGCAGCTTAACGGGACTCAGCTCCTACGAGCAGTACTTC.

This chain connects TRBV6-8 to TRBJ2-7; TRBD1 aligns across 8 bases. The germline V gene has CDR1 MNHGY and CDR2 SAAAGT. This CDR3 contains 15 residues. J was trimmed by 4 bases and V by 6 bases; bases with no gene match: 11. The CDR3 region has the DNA TGTGCCAGCAGCCTCCACAGGGGGTTTATATACGAGCAGTACTTC. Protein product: CASSLHRGFIYEQYF.